This T cell receptor beta chain was profiled in a study of blood T cell repertoires in COVID-19. Turning to the study itself: There were acute and convalescent COVID-19 samples, and they came from the United States, Italy and Spain.

V shed 1 base, J shed 7 bases, and the junction held 11 bases outside the gene matches. The CDR3 is 18 amino acids. Looked up from germline, CDR1 is LNHDA and CDR2 is SQIVND (reference sequence). In the original workflow: Reference gene primer amplification yielded estimated nucleated cell counts. Profiling relied on immunoSEQ multiplex PCR, and the TCRdb table lists in-frame clones only, not all of them. The V and J calls and clone size were taken over from that table, and D and trimming were inferred from the DNA. The sample contains approximately 250,000 clones, approximately 86% of which appear only once.

This chain joins TRBV19 and TRBJ2-1, with TRBD2 matching over 12 bases. The source is a woman aged 55-70 years who had recovered from COVID-19. Source material: peripheral blood. This CDR3 is CASSIVGALAGGPNEQFF. The CDR3, as DNA: TGTGCCAGTAGTATAGTGGGCGCGCTAGCGGGGGGGCCTAATGAGCAGTTCTTC.